This TCR beta chain derives from a study of blood T cell repertoires in COVID-19. In the study overall: Collection of acute and convalescent COVID-19 samples took place in the United States, Italy and Spain.

Recruits, aged roughly 18 to 89 years, lived in under 25 US areas. Germline values: CDR1 LGHNA, CDR2 YSLEER. The CDR3 is 17 amino acids. V was cut by 0 bases and J by 0 bases, with 9 bases left in between. In the original workflow: Reference gene primer amplification yielded estimated nucleated cell counts. TCRdb keeps only in-frame clones here, not all; method: immunoSEQ multiplex PCR. From that table come the V and J calls and clone size; the DNA was used to work out D and trimming. This table has about 200,000 clones, 85% to 90% appearing once. This clonotype was obtained from a woman aged 25 to 39 with acute COVID-19. Sequencing was done on a sample of PBMCs or T cells enriched from blood (not recorded which). This chain connects TRBV4-3 to TRBJ1-6; no firm D call. The CDR3, as DNA: TGCGCCAGCAGCCAAGACGCGGTAGGCTCCTATAATTCACCCCTCCACTTT. Its protein product is CASSQDAVGSYNSPLHF.